This entry lists 10 T cell receptor beta chains sequenced from one sample in a study of cytomegalovirus exposure and HLA in healthy donors. PCR primers comprised 60 Vbeta and 13 Jbeta primers. TCRdb's copy holds only in-frame clones and misses some; the assay was immunoSEQ multiplex PCR. The sample yields a few hundred thousand clones, 75% to 80% seen once. Sequenced: PBMCs. The source is a man aged 18-30 years in good health and CMV-seronegative.

The rearrangement links TRBV5-5 to TRBJ1-5, with D possibly matching TRBD1 (5 bases). The V end was cut by 5 bases, the J end by 5 bases, with 14 bases between. Germline V CDR1 and CDR2: SGHKS, YYEKEE (reference sequence). This CDR3 is built from 14 residues. CDR3 loop: CASSYDSGYQPQHF. For the CDR3, the DNA is TGTGCCAGCAGTTACGACTCAGGGTATCAGCCCCAGCATTTT.

V gene TRBV7-9 combines with J gene TRBJ1-2; a weak D match, TRBD1 (6 bases). Between the trimmed V and J ends, which lost 5 bases and 4 bases, there was a span of 8 bases. The CDR3 has 12 residues. Per germline, CDR1 SEHNR and CDR2 FQNEAQ (reference sequence). The CDR3, as DNA: TGTGCCAGCAGCGGACAGCTCTATGGCTACACCTTC. Its translation: CASSGQLYGYTF.

The chain joins TRBV7-9 to TRBJ2-7, with D unclear. Germline-derived CDR1 and CDR2 are SEHNR and FQNEAQ (reference sequence). With 5 bases removed from V and 3 bases from J, the gap between germline ends came to 11 bases. CDR3 length equals 13 residues. The CDR3 region is CASSHPGDYEQYF. For the CDR3, the DNA is TGTGCCAGCAGCCACCCCGGAGACTACGAGCAGTACTTC.

V is TRBV9 and J is TRBJ2-5; D is perhaps TRBD2 (6 bases). Germline loops: CDR1 SGDLS, CDR2 YYNGEE. Trimming removed 2 bases at V and 0 bases at J, with 11 bases between. The length of the CDR3 is 15 residues. As DNA, the CDR3 is TGTGCCAGCAGCGTGCGCGGGGCTCACCAAGAGACCCAGTACTTC. It yields the protein CASSVRGAHQETQYF.

This clone showed up just once. The V and J genes are TRBV18 and TRBJ2-7; tentatively, D is TRBD1 (6 bases). Germline assignment: CDR1 KGHSH and CDR2 LQKENI. Trimming cost V 3 bases and J 6 bases, with 9 bases left between them. This CDR3 spans 12 amino acids. The CDR3 spells CASSPPQGEQYF. In DNA, the CDR3 is TGTGCCAGCTCACCTCCACAGGGCGAGCAGTACTTC.

The chain joins TRBV6-5 to TRBJ1-2; TRBD1 matches at 7 bases. Germline V gene sequence: CDR1 MNHEY, CDR2 SVGAGI. The CDR3 is 15 amino acids. Trimming cost V 5 bases and J 4 bases; bases outside gene matches: 10. CDR3 region: CASSRGFRDSYGYTF. The CDR3 DNA follows: TGTGCCAGCAGTCGGGGGTTCCGGGACAGCTATGGCTACACCTTC.

This chain connects TRBV23-1 to TRBJ1-1, with D maybe TRBD1 (5 bases). TRBV23-1 carries the ORF label, with uncertain function. CDR3 length: 15 residues. Trimming left V 0 bases short and J 2 bases short, with 10 bases between. The CDR3 DNA sequence: TGCGCCAGCAGTCAATCGGGCGGGGGAAACACTGAAGCTTTCTTT. It encodes CASSQSGGGNTEAFF.

V usage is TRBV30 and J usage is TRBJ2-7; TRBD2 aligns across 10 bases. Germline V gives CDR1 GTSNPN, CDR2 SVGIG (reference sequence). This CDR3 spans 14 amino acids. Trimming cost V 7 bases and J 5 bases; bases outside gene matches: 11. In DNA form, the CDR3 reads TGTGCCTTGGAGAAGGCTAGCGGGAGTGACGAGCAGTACTTC. This gives the protein CALEKASGSDEQYF.

This chain connects TRBV19 to TRBJ2-1; the match to TRBD1 covers 7 bases. J lost 2 bases, V lost 6 bases, and 10 bases had no gene match. Germline-derived CDR1 and CDR2 are LNHDA and SQIVND (reference sequence). This CDR3 has 16 amino acids. CDR3 region: CASSGTADLAYNEQFF. As DNA, the CDR3 is TGTGCCAGTAGCGGGACAGCCGATCTTGCCTACAATGAGCAGTTCTTC.

The chain employs TRBV5-4 and TRBJ2-7, with TRBD2 matching over 12 bases. The CDR3 contains 16 residues. V dropped 2 bases and J dropped 4; count of bases not matched to a gene: 7. Germline V lookup: CDR1 SGHNT, CDR2 YYREEE (reference sequence). The CDR3 nucleotides read TGTGCCAGCAGCTTAGAGGGGACTAGCGGGCTATACGAGCAGTACTTC. Protein product: CASSLEGTSGLYEQYF.